These 23 T cell receptor beta chains share one sample of origin, sequenced in a study of neurological immune-mediated disorders. TCRdb reprocessed the 5' RACE reads via MiXCR and lists one record per CDR3 protein. Counted here are roughly 62,000 distinct CDR3 sequences, roughly 3.5% occurring once; the ten biggest clones make up more than 2%. The specimen sequenced was PBMCs. The source is a woman aged 50 to 65 with multiple sclerosis.

This clonotype was seen repeatedly, ten times or more. This chain joins TRBV15 and TRBJ1-5; D gene ambiguous. V shed 5 bases and J shed 2 bases, with 10 bases lying between them. The CDR3 spans 14 residues. Germline assignment: CDR1 LNHNV and CDR2 YYDKDF (reference sequence). CDR3 region: CATSAERGNQPQHF. In DNA form, the CDR3 reads TGTGCCACCAGCGCGGAAAGGGGCAATCAGCCCCAGCATTTT.

This clonotype was recorded a few times. The chain is built from TRBV27 and TRBJ2-7; the D gene is possibly TRBD2 (5 bases). The CDR3 is made up of 16 amino acids. Germline lookup yields CDR1 MNHEY and CDR2 SMNVEV (reference sequence). V lost 6 bases to trimming and J lost 3 bases, with 21 bases between them. CDR3 region: CASRAFWETPFYEQYF. For the CDR3, the DNA is TGTGCCAGCAGGGCTTTCTGGGAGACCCCTTTCTACGAGCAGTACTTC.

There are many counts of this clonotype. The chain uses TRBV15 and TRBJ1-2; D remains unclear. V lost 0 bases and J 4 bases, leaving 12 bases between the germline ends. The germline V gene has CDR1 LNHNV and CDR2 YYDKDF (reference sequence). This CDR3 region has 15 residues. CDR3 protein: CATSRDGGLAYGYTF. The CDR3 region has the DNA TGTGCCACCAGCAGAGATGGCGGCCTAGCCTATGGCTACACCTTC. The full variable domain, in which reference TRBV15 and TRBJ1-2 provide the parts outside the CDR3, is DAMVIQNPRYQVTQFGKPVTLSCSQTLNHNVMYWYQQKSSQAPKLLFHYYDKDFNNEADTPDNFQSRRPNTSFCFLDIRSPGLGDTAMYLCATSRDGGLAYGYTFGSGTRLTVV.

CDR3 in amino acids: CASSWLGEKLFF. The CDR3 coding sequence is TGTGCCAGCAGCTGGTTAGGGGAAAAACTGTTTTTT. The chain combines TRBV7-2 with TRBJ1-4; no firm D call. The germline V gene has CDR1 SGHTA and CDR2 FQGNSA. The V and J ends lost 4 bases and 8 bases respectively, with 8 bases between them. The CDR3 runs 12 residues.

This clonotype has at least ten counts. This rearrangement joins TRBV25-1 to TRBJ2-1; no firm D call. CDR1 and CDR2 from the germline V gene are MGHDK and SYGVNS. V was cut by 1 base and J by 3 bases, with 13 bases left in between. The CDR3 spans 16 residues. CDR3 coding DNA: TGTGCCAGCAGTGAATCGGGTGCGGCACACTACAATGAGCAGTTCTTC. The encoded protein is CASSESGAAHYNEQFF.

This clonotype was counted many times. The chain couples TRBV5-1 to TRBJ2-7, with 8 bases lining up with TRBD1. The CDR3 is 14 residues long. V lost 2 bases, J lost 5 bases, and 6 bases stayed unmatched. Germline V gives CDR1 SGHRS, CDR2 YFSETQ. The DNA for the CDR3 is TGCGCCAGCAGCTTTGGACAGGGTTTAAACGAGCAGTACTTC. Translating it yields CASSFGQGLNEQYF.

There are many counts of this clonotype. CDR3 in amino acids: CASRSKWGNQPQHF. As DNA, the CDR3 is TGTGCCTCGAGAAGCAAATGGGGCAATCAGCCCCAGCATTTT. The chain links TRBV27 to TRBJ1-5; D is ambiguous. CDR1 is MNHEY and CDR2 is SMNVEV in the germline V gene (reference sequence). Trimming cost V 11 bases and J 2 bases, with 16 bases left between them. CDR3 length equals 14 residues.

In its sample, this clonotype was seen many times. The rearrangement uses TRBV13 and TRBJ1-1, with a tentative D call TRBD1 (5 bases). V gave up 3 bases and J gave up 5 bases, with 10 bases separating them. Germline-derived CDR1 and CDR2 are PRHDT and FYEKMQ (reference sequence). This CDR3 has 13 residues. CDR3: CASSFRGKTEAFF. CDR3 nucleotides: TGTGCCAGCAGCTTTCGGGGGAAGACTGAAGCTTTCTTT. The variable domain in full, completed from reference TRBV13 and TRBJ1-1, reads AAGVIQSPRHLIKEKRETATLKCYPIPRHDTVYWYQQGPGQDPQFLISFYEKMQSDKGSIPDRFSAQQFSDYHSELNMSSLELGDSALYFCASSFRGKTEAFFGQGTRLTVV.

This clonotype was counted ten times or more. The rearrangement joins TRBV12-3 or TRBV12-4 to TRBJ2-7, with a weak D call TRBD1 (5 bases). This CDR3 has 13 residues. The V end was cut by 5 bases, the J end by 7 bases, with 15 bases between. CDR3 DNA sequence: TGTGCCAGCAGTCCCCAGACCGCAGGGGAGCAGTACTTC. Its translation: CASSPQTAGEQYF.

This clonotype was picked up many times. The V gene is TRBV2, the J gene TRBJ2-1; 9 nucleotides match TRBD2. Germline lookup yields CDR1 SNHLY and CDR2 FYNNEI. The CDR3 length is 14 residues. The V segment lost 9 bases and the J segment 8 bases; nucleotides outside the gene matches: 11. CDR3 loop: CASGPRGTSYEQFF. The CDR3 nucleotides are TGTGCCAGTGGCCCCCGAGGGACTAGCTATGAGCAGTTCTTC.

This clonotype showed up many times. The chain has TRBV5-1 and TRBJ1-4; 7 bases map to TRBD1. The CDR3 is made up of 16 amino acids. Germline CDR1 reads SGHRS; CDR2 reads YFSETQ. J was trimmed by 1 base and V by 2 bases; bases with no gene match: 5. CDR3 sequence (DNA): TGCGCCAGCAGCTTAACAGGGGAGGTAACTAATGAAAAACTGTTTTTT. This translates into CASSLTGEVTNEKLFF. Using reference TRBV5-1 and TRBJ1-4 for the parts outside the CDR3, the full variable domain is KAGVTQTPRYLIKTRGQQVTLSCSPISGHRSVSWYQQTPGQGLQFLFEYFSETQRNKGNFPGRFSGRQFSNSRSEMNVSTLELGDSALYLCASSLTGEVTNEKLFFGSGTQLSVL.

This clonotype was observed at least ten times. The chain joins TRBV7-2 to TRBJ2-2; D unclear. Germline assignment: CDR1 SGHTA and CDR2 FQGNSA. Trimming pared 5 bases from V and 4 bases from J, leaving 17 bases between. The CDR3 spans 16 residues. CDR3 amino acids: CASSQSSGRGTGELFF. CDR3 coding DNA: TGTGCCAGCAGCCAATCTAGTGGGCGTGGCACCGGGGAGCTGTTTTTT.

In this sample, this clonotype turned up many times. V usage is TRBV12-3 or TRBV12-4 and J usage is TRBJ1-1; 8 bases are a match to TRBD1. V dropped 3 bases and J dropped 8; count of bases not matched to a gene: 11. The CDR3 covers 15 residues. The chain's CDR3 is CASSFYSGQGQEAFF. CDR3 coding DNA: TGTGCCAGCAGTTTTTACTCCGGACAGGGCCAGGAAGCTTTCTTT.

This clonotype occurred many times. The V gene is TRBV20-1, the J gene TRBJ1-1, with 8 bases identical to TRBD1. This CDR3 is built from 12 residues. Germline V gives CDR1 DFQATT, CDR2 SNEGSKA (reference sequence). The V and J ends lost 6 bases and 3 bases, in that order; junction bases with no gene match: 3. The CDR3 DNA sequence: TGCAGTGCCAAGACAGGGGACACTGAAGCTTTCTTT. Translated: CSAKTGDTEAFF.

Ten or more counts support this clonotype. V and J are TRBV20-1 and TRBJ2-1; no definite D call. CDR1 and CDR2 (germline): DFQATT, SNEGSKA (reference sequence). V lost 0 bases and J lost 4, with 10 bases in between. The CDR3 extends over 14 amino acids. As DNA, the CDR3 is TGCAGTGCTAGAGATCGGAAAGAATACAATGAGCAGTTCTTC. This codes for CSARDRKEYNEQFF.

In this sample, this clonotype turned up many times. The chain employs TRBV7-9 and TRBJ2-7; D gene ambiguous. Trimming took off 5 bases at V and 3 bases at J, with 11 bases between the two ends. Germline V lookup: CDR1 SEHNR, CDR2 FQNEAQ (reference sequence). The CDR3 extends over 13 amino acids. CDR3: CASSGRHSYEQYF. CDR3 nucleotides: TGTGCCAGCAGCGGCCGACACAGCTACGAGCAGTACTTC.

This clonotype was counted ten times or more. The V and J genes are TRBV5-1 and TRBJ1-2; a weak D match, TRBD1 (6 bases). The V and J ends lost 1 base and 6 bases respectively, with 10 bases between them. The CDR3 extends over 13 amino acids. Per germline, CDR1 SGHRS and CDR2 YFSETQ. CDR3 DNA sequence: TGCGCCAGCAGCTTGAACTACAGGGATGGCTACACCTTC. Protein: CASSLNYRDGYTF.

This clonotype showed up many times. J is TRBJ2-1 and V is TRBV5-6; 13 bases agree with TRBD2. With V trimmed by 7 bases and J by 9 bases, 7 bases remained unmatched. Germline V CDR1 and CDR2: SGHDT, YYEEEE. The CDR3 consists of 14 residues. The CDR3, as DNA: TGTGCCAGCCAACTAGCGGGAGGGCCAGGTGAGCAGTTCTTC. It yields the protein CASQLAGGPGEQFF.

The chain has TRBV6-2 or TRBV6-3 and TRBJ1-2; maybe TRBD1 (5 bases). This CDR3 has 15 residues. Germline-derived CDR1 and CDR2 are MNHEY and SVGEGT. Trimming left V 7 bases short and J 4 bases short, with 19 bases between. DNA for the CDR3: TGTGCCAGCACCCGAGAGGCAGGGCTCTCCTATGGCTACACCTTC. This encodes CASTREAGLSYGYTF.

This clonotype was seen a few times. This chain joins TRBV7-2 and TRBJ2-1; 7 bases fit TRBD2. Trimming removed 2 bases from V and 7 bases from J; junction bases left unmatched: 8. The CDR3 is 15 residues long. The V gene's germline CDR1 is SGHTA and CDR2 FQGNSA. The CDR3 reads CASSLRSSGLNEQFF. The CDR3 nucleotides read TGTGCCAGCAGCTTAAGATCTAGCGGACTTAATGAGCAGTTCTTC. Filled out from reference TRBV7-2 and TRBJ2-1, the complete variable domain reads GAGVSQSPSNKVTEKGKDVELRCDPISGHTALYWYRQSLGQGLEFLIYFQGNSAPDKSGLPSDRFSAERTGGSVSTLTIQRTQQEDSAVYLCASSLRSSGLNEQFFGPGTRLTVL.

This clonotype was counted between two and nine times. V and J are TRBV5-1 and TRBJ1-5, with unresolved D. There are 13 residues in the CDR3. Trimming shortened V by 0 bases and J by 1 base, and 2 bases separated the two germline ends. Looked up from germline, CDR1 is SGHRS and CDR2 is YFSETQ. The DNA of the CDR3 is TGCGCCAGCAGCTTGGCCAGCAATCAGCCCCAGCATTTT. Protein sequence: CASSLASNQPQHF.

This clonotype was observed many times. This rearrangement joins TRBV5-6 to TRBJ2-3; TRBD2 matches at 7 bases. Germline trimming cut 1 base from V and 2 bases from J; bases unmatched to any gene: 10. This CDR3 is 17 amino acids long. Germline CDR1 is SGHDT and CDR2 is YYEEEE. For the CDR3, the DNA is TGTGCCAGCAGCTTGACGGGAGGCCTGGTTTACACAGATACGCAGTATTTT. Its protein product is CASSLTGGLVYTDTQYF.

With respect to this clonotype: An end of the junction differs from the germline gene, which may be a read error. The chain combines TRBV20-1 with TRBJ1-6, with 8 positions matching TRBD1. Germline CDR1 and CDR2: DFQATT and SNEGSKA (reference sequence). The CDR3 has 13 residues. In nucleotides, the CDR3 is TGCAGTGCTATGGACAGGGATGGTTCACCCCTCAACTTT. It codes for CSAMDRDGSPLNF.